This TCR beta chain stems from a study of cytomegalovirus exposure and HLA in healthy donors. The V gene lost 5 bases and the J gene lost 3 bases, with 16 bases spanning the gap. CDR1 SEHNR and CDR2 FQNEAQ come from the germline V gene (reference sequence). This CDR3 is built from 16 residues. In the case of this clone: Its target is not known.

The PCR contained 60 Vbeta and 13 Jbeta primers. The data were produced by immunoSEQ multiplex PCR, yet TCRdb's version contains in-frame clones alone and is incomplete. This sample yields about 57,000 clones, of which 60% to 75% are seen a single time; about 9.7% belongs to the top ten. Healthy individuals who donated bone marrow served as the donors. Overall study results and limits: What a later analysis showed was that several of the most significant clusters appeared linked to common viral pathogens. In presence/absence analyses, roughly uniform sequencing depth across donors was assumed. Later analysis indicated greater clonal expansion among HLA-associated TCR beta chains than among equally common other chains.

The source material was PBMCs. The V call is TRBV7-9, the J call TRBJ1-4, with a weak D call TRBD1 (6 bases). The source of this sequence is a woman in her 50s in good health and CMV-seronegative. The CDR3 sequence: CASSAMDRSSNEKLFF. The CDR3, as DNA: TGTGCCAGCAGCGCTATGGACAGATCCTCTAATGAAAAACTGTTTTTT.